These 6 T cell receptor beta chains came from one sample sequenced in a study of blood T cell repertoires in COVID-19. Clones were sequenced by immunoSEQ multiplex PCR, and TCRdb holds only the in-frame ones, with some missing. The data show about 250,000 clones, roughly 88% seen once. The source material was PBMCs or T cells enriched from blood (not recorded which). These receptors came from a woman in her thirties or forties who had been exposed to COVID-19.

The chain uses TRBV28 and TRBJ2-7, with 8 bases aligning to TRBD1. The V and J ends lost 5 bases and 1 base, in that order; junction bases with no gene match: 10. The CDR3 totals 16 residues. Germline CDR1 is MDHEN and CDR2 is SYDVKM. The DNA of the CDR3 is TGTGCCAGCAGTCCGCAGGGGGCCATCAGATCCTACGAGCAGTACTTC. It is translated as CASSPQGAIRSYEQYF.

The chain carries TRBV7-8 and TRBJ2-1, with a tentative D call TRBD2 (5 bases). The CDR3 consists of 13 residues. Germline V gene lookup returns CDR1 SGHVS and CDR2 FQNEAQ. V dropped 5 bases and J dropped 15 bases, with 20 bases sitting between them. The CDR3 DNA is TGTGCCAGCAGCGCAGCCGGGATACGCGAGTGGTTCTTC. Translation: CASSAAGIREWFF. Looking up the rest from reference TRBV7-8 and TRBJ2-1 gives the full variable domain: GAGVSQSPRYKVAKRGQDVALRCDPISGHVSLFWYQQALGQGPEFLTYFQNEAQLDKSGLPSDRFFAERPEGSVSTLKIQRTQQEDSAVYLCASSAAGIREWFFGPGTRLTVL.

The chain links TRBV6-1 to TRBJ1-5; 7 bases agree with TRBD1. CDR1 is MNHNS, CDR2 SASEGT, per germline. CDR3 length: 16 residues. Trimming cost V 2 bases and J 6 bases; bases outside gene matches: 10. As DNA, the CDR3 is TGTGCCAGCAGTGAATACGGGGACAGCGCCATTCAGCCCCAGCATTTT. Its protein is CASSEYGDSAIQPQHF.

The chain is built from TRBV5-3 and TRBJ2-1; TRBD2 agrees at 12 bases. TRBV5-3 is placed among ORFs of uncertain function. The V segment lost 1 base and the J segment 0 bases; nucleotides outside the gene matches: 11. This CDR3 is built from 20 residues. This CDR3 reads CARSLLGTSGPLTSYNEQFF. CDR3 bases: TGTGCCAGAAGCTTGTTAGGGACTAGCGGGCCCTTAACCTCCTACAATGAGCAGTTCTTC.

The rearrangement links TRBV30 to TRBJ2-5; D is undetermined. The germline V and J ends were trimmed by 2 bases and 5 bases, with 9 bases remaining between them. CDR1 is GTSNPN, CDR2 SVGIG, per germline (reference sequence). The CDR3 length is 12 residues. For the CDR3, the DNA is TGTGCCTGGAGTCTAGACCGGGAGACCCAGTACTTC. Its translation is CAWSLDRETQYF. The entire variable domain, with the rest obtained from reference TRBV30 and TRBJ2-5, is as follows: SQTIHQWPATLVQPVGSPLSLECTVEGTSNPNLYWYRQAAGRGLQLLFYSVGIGQISSEVPQNLSASRPQDRQFILSSKKLLLSDSGFYLCAWSLDRETQYFGPGTRLLVL.

This clone was seen just once. The chain recombines TRBV19 with TRBJ1-6; 7 nucleotides match TRBD1. The germline V gene encodes CDR1 LNHDA and CDR2 SQIVND (reference sequence). This CDR3 region has 15 residues. Trimming removed 2 bases from V and 7 bases from J; junction bases left unmatched: 5. CDR3 protein: CASSIRDSLNSPLHF. CDR3 DNA sequence: TGTGCCAGTAGTATACGGGACAGCTTAAATTCACCCCTCCACTTT.